This is a list of T cell receptor beta chains from one sample in a study of Ad26.COV2.S vaccination and SARS-CoV-2 variants. Clones were read by immunoSEQ multiplex PCR, and TCRdb kept only the in-frame ones, dropping some. The data show roughly 510,000 clones, roughly 87% seen once. Sequenced material: peripheral blood, taken in a trial of Ad26.COV2.S vaccine versus placebo. All receptors derive from a person between 18 and 65 years old who received the Ad26.COV2.S COVID-19 vaccine or a placebo. CDR3s include the opening cysteine and the closing phenylalanine or tryptophan. The D gene is left open where the match is weak. Rows give clone size only sometimes, using once, few, many, or a class for an expanded clone.

D gene: .; clone size: once; J gene: TRBJ1-2; V gene: TRBV12-3/TRBV12-4; CDR3 DNA: TGTGCCAGCAGTCGACAGGAGTTCTATGGCTACACCTTC; CDR3 protein: CASSRQEFYGYTF
D gene: .; clone size: .; J gene: TRBJ1-5; V gene: TRBV6-5; CDR3 DNA: TGTGCCAGTGAACTCTCAGGGAGTAATCAGCCCCAGCATTTT; CDR3 protein: CASELSGSNQPQHF
D gene: TRBD2; clone size: once; J gene: TRBJ2-3; V gene: TRBV28; CDR3 DNA: TGTGCCAGCAGTCTCCCGAGTGGCGGGAGATCAGATACGCAGTATTTT; CDR3 protein: CASSLPSGGRSDTQYF
D gene: .; clone size: .; J gene: TRBJ1-3; V gene: TRBV28; CDR3 DNA: TGTGCCAGCAGTCCCCTGCTAGGGGTGGGTTCCGGAAACACCATATATTTT; CDR3 protein: CASSPLLGVGSGNTIYF
D gene: .; clone size: .; J gene: TRBJ2-7; V gene: TRBV12-3/TRBV12-4; CDR3 DNA: TGTGCCAGCAGTTTGACGGAATCCTACGAGCAGTACTTC; CDR3 protein: CASSLTESYEQYF
D gene: TRBD2; clone size: .; J gene: TRBJ2-1; V gene: TRBV18; CDR3 DNA: TGTGCCAGCTCACCGCCGACTAGCGGGAGTGGCAATGAGCAGTTCTTC; CDR3 protein: CASSPPTSGSGNEQFF
D gene: .; clone size: .; J gene: TRBJ2-3; V gene: TRBV7-2; CDR3 DNA: TGTGCCAGCAGCCGCGTCAGCACAGATACGCAGTATTTT; CDR3 protein: CASSRVSTDTQYF
D gene: TRBD2; clone size: .; J gene: TRBJ2-2; V gene: TRBV4-2; CDR3 DNA: TGTGCCAGCAGCCCGCCGGGACTAGCGCACACCGGGGAGCTGTTTTTT; CDR3 protein: CASSPPGLAHTGELFF
D gene: TRBD2; clone size: .; J gene: TRBJ2-2; V gene: TRBV10-3; CDR3 DNA: TGTGCCACCATAGCGGGAGGGGACACCGGGGAGCTGTTTTTT; CDR3 protein: CATIAGGDTGELFF
D gene: .; clone size: .; J gene: TRBJ2-5; V gene: TRBV12-3/TRBV12-4; CDR3 DNA: TGTGCCAGCAGTTTTGCAGGGAAAGAGACCCAGTACTTC; CDR3 protein: CASSFAGKETQYF
D gene: .; clone size: .; J gene: TRBJ2-7; V gene: TRBV5-1; CDR3 DNA: TGCGCCAGCAGCTTCGGCATCGCCACCTACGAGCAGTACTTC; CDR3 protein: CASSFGIATYEQYF
D gene: .; clone size: .; J gene: TRBJ1-1; V gene: TRBV2; CDR3 DNA: TGTGCCAGCAGTGATGGGGTCTCGAACACTGAAGCTTTCTTT; CDR3 protein: CASSDGVSNTEAFF
D gene: TRBD2; clone size: .; J gene: TRBJ2-1; V gene: TRBV7-3; CDR3 DNA: TGTGCCAGCAGCGCCAGGACTAGCTCGAGGGAGCAGTTCTTC; CDR3 protein: CASSARTSSREQFF
D gene: .; clone size: .; J gene: TRBJ2-3; V gene: TRBV25-1; CDR3 DNA: TGTGCCAGCAGGGGGGCCGCAGCCATCACAGATACGCAGTATTTT; CDR3 protein: CASRGAAAITDTQYF
D gene: .; clone size: .; J gene: TRBJ1-1; V gene: TRBV7-9; CDR3 DNA: TGTGCCAGCAGGGGGGCCCTGGGCGAGGGCACTGAAGCTTTCTTT; CDR3 protein: CASRGALGEGTEAFF
D gene: .; clone size: few; J gene: TRBJ2-1; V gene: TRBV10-3; CDR3 DNA: TGTGCCATCAGTGGCCCCAGGGGGGCAGACTACAATGAGCAGTTCTTC; CDR3 protein: CAISGPRGADYNEQFF
D gene: TRBD2; clone size: .; J gene: TRBJ2-3; V gene: TRBV9; CDR3 DNA: TGTGCCAGCGACCGACTAGCTCCAGATACGCAGTATTTT; CDR3 protein: CASDRLAPDTQYF
D gene: .; clone size: .; J gene: TRBJ2-1; V gene: TRBV24-1; CDR3 DNA: TGTGCCACAAGGGCAGGGACCCGCAATGAGCAGTTCTTC; CDR3 protein: CATRAGTRNEQFF
D gene: TRBD2; clone size: .; J gene: TRBJ2-7; V gene: TRBV7-9; CDR3 DNA: TGTGCCAGCAGCCCCAGCGGGAGGACCTCCGTGTCAGTCTACGAGCAGTACTTC; CDR3 protein: CASSPSGRTSVSVYEQYF
D gene: TRBD2; clone size: .; J gene: TRBJ2-5; V gene: TRBV3-1/TRBV3-2; CDR3 DNA: TGTGCCAGCAGCTCAAGGACTAGCGGGCATCCGGGGACCCAGTACTTC; CDR3 protein: CASSSRTSGHPGTQYF
D gene: TRBD1; clone size: .; J gene: TRBJ1-2; V gene: TRBV28; CDR3 DNA: TGTGCCAGCGCGGACAGGGGGCGGAATGGCTACACCTTC; CDR3 protein: CASADRGRNGYTF
D gene: .; clone size: .; J gene: TRBJ1-4; V gene: TRBV5-4; CDR3 DNA: TGTGCCAGCAGCTTGGATGCAACTAATGAAAAACTGTTTTTT; CDR3 protein: CASSLDATNEKLFF
D gene: .; clone size: .; J gene: TRBJ2-2; V gene: TRBV9; CDR3 DNA: TGTGCCAGCAGCCGGGGCGCGGCGAACACCGGGGAGCTGTTTTTT; CDR3 protein: CASSRGAANTGELFF
D gene: TRBD2; clone size: .; J gene: TRBJ2-7; V gene: TRBV4-2; CDR3 DNA: TGTGCCAGCAGCCAAGACACTCGAACTAGCGGGCAATTCTACGAGCAGTACTTC; CDR3 protein: CASSQDTRTSGQFYEQYF
D gene: .; clone size: once; J gene: TRBJ2-1; V gene: TRBV7-2; CDR3 DNA: TGTGCCAGCAGCCAAGGATTGAATGAGCAGTTCTTC; CDR3 protein: CASSQGLNEQFF
D gene: TRBD1; clone size: .; J gene: TRBJ1-5; V gene: TRBV27; CDR3 DNA: TGTGCCAGCAGTAATAACAGGGGACGTCAGCCCCAGCATTTT; CDR3 protein: CASSNNRGRQPQHF
D gene: .; clone size: .; J gene: TRBJ2-5; V gene: TRBV29-1; CDR3 DNA: TGCAGCGTTGCCGTTGCGGAGACCCAGTACTTC; CDR3 protein: CSVAVAETQYF
D gene: .; clone size: .; J gene: TRBJ2-3; V gene: TRBV5-6; CDR3 DNA: TGTGCCAGCAGCCGGAGGGCCAGGACAGATACGCAGTATTTT; CDR3 protein: CASSRRARTDTQYF
D gene: .; clone size: .; J gene: TRBJ1-4; V gene: TRBV27; CDR3 DNA: TGTGCCAGCAGCGGGAGCAGGGTTGAAAAACTGTTTTTT; CDR3 protein: CASSGSRVEKLFF
D gene: .; clone size: once; J gene: TRBJ2-7; V gene: TRBV3-1/TRBV3-2; CDR3 DNA: TGTGCCAGCTGGGACGGTGATACCTACGAGCAGTACTTC; CDR3 protein: CASWDGDTYEQYF
D gene: .; clone size: .; J gene: TRBJ2-1; V gene: TRBV27; CDR3 DNA: TGTGCCAGCGGAGTTTTCCCGCCAAGCTCCTACAATGAGCAGTTCTTC; CDR3 protein: CASGVFPPSSYNEQFF
D gene: .; clone size: .; J gene: TRBJ2-4; V gene: TRBV6-5; CDR3 DNA: TGTGCCAGCGGAAACCTGGCCATTCAGTACTTC; CDR3 protein: CASGNLAIQYF
D gene: .; clone size: once; J gene: TRBJ1-1; V gene: TRBV12-5; CDR3 DNA: TGTGCTAGTGGTCCTAACGGGGCGAACACTGAAGCTTTCTTT; CDR3 protein: CASGPNGANTEAFF
D gene: .; clone size: .; J gene: TRBJ2-3; V gene: TRBV11-1; CDR3 DNA: TGTGCCAGCAGCTTAGGGAGGGGATTGAGCACAGATACGCAGTATTTT; CDR3 protein: CASSLGRGLSTDTQYF
D gene: .; clone size: .; J gene: TRBJ1-1; V gene: TRBV20-1; CDR3 DNA: TGCAGTGCTTTGCGGGGATCCGAAGCTTTCTTT; CDR3 protein: CSALRGSEAFF
D gene: .; clone size: .; J gene: TRBJ1-2; V gene: TRBV7-9; CDR3 DNA: TGTGCCAGCAGCTTGACGGGCGGCGGCTACACCTTC; CDR3 protein: CASSLTGGGYTF